One sample yielded the 29 T cell receptor beta chains listed below, sequenced in a study of identical twins (dated by TCRdb to the mid-2010s). Library method: 5' RACE. Sequencing was performed on an Illumina HiSeq 2000. TCRdb reran the public reads through fastp at Q25 and MiXCR, keeping productive beta chains. Each entry merges the rows of one CDR3 protein and shows their most common DNA and genes. Here the sample has about 900,000 distinct CDR3 sequences; roughly an eighth occur a single time. The top ten constitute about 1.5% of the sample. These data are also associated with another study on yellow fever vaccine responses in identical twins.

Sequenced input: PBMCs. The source of these receptors is a woman under 30 in good health.

This clonotype was seen ten or more times. A read error may produce the germline difference seen at one junction end. The chain employs TRBV5-1 and TRBJ2-7, with D unclear. Germline V gene sequence: CDR1 SGHRS, CDR2 YFSETQ. The CDR3 has 11 residues. CDR3 nucleotide sequence: TGTGCCAGCAGTTCAAACTACGAGCAGTACTTC. Residues: CASSSNYEQYF.

The chain has TRBV15 and TRBJ1-6; D is possibly TRBD1 (6 bases). Deletions cut 1 base from V and 5 bases from J, with 9 bases between. CDR3 length: 15 residues. Germline CDR1 is LNHNV and CDR2 is YYDKDF (reference sequence). The CDR3 spells CATSRGQGHNSPLHF. As DNA, the CDR3 is TGTGCCACCAGCAGAGGTCAGGGGCATAATTCACCCCTCCACTTT.

This clonotype has at least ten counts. The chain is built from TRBV5-1 and TRBJ2-5; D is perhaps TRBD2 (5 bases). The CDR3 runs 16 residues. Germline-derived CDR1 and CDR2 are SGHRS and YFSETQ. Trimming removed 3 bases at V and 5 bases at J, with 20 bases between. The CDR3 region has the DNA TGCGCCAGCAGCTCTCTAGGAGAGGGATCGTTGGAGACCCAGTACTTC. This codes for CASSSLGEGSLETQYF. The full variable domain, in which reference TRBV5-1 and TRBJ2-5 provide the parts outside the CDR3, is KAGVTQTPRYLIKTRGQQVTLSCSPISGHRSVSWYQQTPGQGLQFLFEYFSETQRNKGNFPGRFSGRQFSNSRSEMNVSTLELGDSALYLCASSSLGEGSLETQYFGPGTRLLVL.

This clonotype occurred many times. The CDR3 coding sequence is TGCGCCAGCAGTTCCGTCCCCAGGGCGAACACTGAAGCTTTCTTT. It is translated as CASSSVPRANTEAFF. The J gene is TRBJ1-1, the V gene TRBV5-1, with D tentatively TRBD1 (5 bases). V shed 5 bases and J shed 1 base, with 15 bases lying between them. The CDR3 is 15 amino acids. From germline, CDR1 is SGHRS and CDR2 YFSETQ.

This clonotype has a count of ten or more. The chain links TRBV20-1 to TRBJ2-4; perhaps TRBD1 as D (6 bases). This CDR3 region has 17 residues. The ends were cut back, 5 bases at V and 0 bases at J, with 20 bases in the middle. Germline V gives CDR1 DFQATT, CDR2 SNEGSKA (reference sequence). The CDR3 sequence is CSASRDTSLLAKNIQYF. DNA of the CDR3: TGCAGTGCTTCCCGGGACACTTCCCTTTTAGCCAAAAACATTCAGTACTTC.

This clonotype has just a few counts. J is TRBJ2-6 and V is TRBV20-1; D not certain. With 4 bases removed from V and 1 base from J, the gap between germline ends came to 2 bases. Per germline, CDR1 DFQATT and CDR2 SNEGSKA (reference sequence). The CDR3 runs 12 residues. CDR3 sequence reads: CSATSGANVLTF. The CDR3 DNA is TGCAGTGCTACTTCTGGGGCCAACGTCCTGACTTTC.

The V call is TRBV3-1, the J call TRBJ1-1, with D unclear. The germline V gene has CDR1 LGHDT and CDR2 YNNKEL (reference sequence). V was cut by 1 base and J by 5 bases, with 14 bases left in between. The CDR3 covers 15 residues. The DNA for the CDR3 is TGTGCCAGCAGCCAAGGTTCCACTACGGGTACTGAAGCTTTCTTT. Translating it yields CASSQGSTTGTEAFF.

This clonotype was observed a handful of times. The chain is built from TRBV7-2 and TRBJ2-5; 10 positions match TRBD2. V lost 4 bases to trimming and J lost 4 bases; unmatched junction nucleotides: 9. Germline lookup yields CDR1 SGHTA and CDR2 FQGNSA. This CDR3 has 16 amino acids. CDR3 nucleotide sequence: TGTGCCAGCAGCTCATGGCCTAGCGGGGGTAGAGAGACCCAGTACTTC. Translating gives CASSSWPSGGRETQYF.

V and J are TRBV5-1 and TRBJ2-1; D unclear. The CDR3 loop spans 15 amino acids. Trimming shortened V by 4 bases and J by 10 bases, and 21 bases separated the two germline ends. The germline gives CDR1 SGHRS, CDR2 YFSETQ. CDR3 sequence (DNA): TGCGCCAGCAGCAAAACCGGGTCGCTGTCTGAGGAGCAGTTCTTC. Its protein is CASSKTGSLSEEQFF.

The rearrangement uses TRBV11-2 and TRBJ2-2, with D uncertain. Trimming took off 4 bases at V and 7 bases at J, with 13 bases between the two ends. The CDR3 has 14 residues. The germline CDR1 and CDR2 sequences are SGHAT and FQNNGV. The DNA for the CDR3 is TGTGCCAGCAGCTCCCTTAAGGCGGACGGGGAGCTGTTTTTT. This encodes CASSSLKADGELFF. Filled out from reference TRBV11-2 and TRBJ2-2, the complete variable domain reads EAGVAQSPRYKIIEKRQSVAFWCNPISGHATLYWYQQILGQGPKLLIQFQNNGVVDDSQLPKDRFSAERLKGVDSTLKIQPAKLEDSAVYLCASSSLKADGELFFGEGSRLTVL.

The chain combines TRBV6-1 with TRBJ2-5; 15 bases match TRBD2. The ends lost 3 bases at V and 7 bases at J; junction bases unmatched: 9. Germline CDR1 reads MNHNS; CDR2 reads SASEGT. CDR3 size: 17 residues. In nucleotides, the CDR3 is TGTGCCAGCAGTGACCAAATCGGACTAGCGGGGGGGAGGACCCAGTACTTC. Its protein product is CASSDQIGLAGGRTQYF.

The chain couples TRBV7-9 to TRBJ2-2; TRBD2 might be the D (6 bases). The length of the CDR3 is 15 residues. CDR1 and CDR2 from the germline V gene are SEHNR and FQNEAQ (reference sequence). Deletions cut 5 bases from V and 2 bases from J, with 12 bases between. The CDR3 loop is CASSDGTPNTGELFF. The CDR3 region has the DNA TGTGCCAGCAGCGACGGGACTCCCAACACCGGGGAGCTGTTTTTT.

This clonotype was seen only a few times. The chain carries TRBV6-1 and TRBJ2-3; TRBD1 might be the D (5 bases). Germline V CDR1 and CDR2: MNHNS, SASEGT. The V end lost 7 bases, the J end lost 3 bases, and 8 bases lay between the germline ends. The CDR3 consists of 12 residues. CDR3 in amino acids: CASTAGTDTQYF. The CDR3 DNA follows: TGTGCCAGCACCGCAGGGACAGATACGCAGTATTTT.

The CDR3 here is CAISVGSGEDGYTF. As DNA, the CDR3 is TGTGCCATCAGTGTCGGTTCAGGGGAGGACGGCTACACCTTC. The chain couples TRBV10-3 to TRBJ1-2; the D gene is possibly TRBD1 (6 bases). Per germline, CDR1 ENHRY and CDR2 SYGVKD. Trimming removed 4 bases from V and 8 bases from J, with 17 bases in between. The CDR3 has 14 amino acids.

This clonotype was detected many times. This sequence joins TRBV27 and TRBJ2-1, with 9 nucleotides matching TRBD2. Per the germline V gene, CDR1 is MNHEY and CDR2 is SMNVEV (reference sequence). This CDR3 has 16 residues. V dropped 3 bases and J dropped 9; count of bases not matched to a gene: 12. Here the CDR3 reads CASSFLASGTLSEQFF. The CDR3 DNA follows: TGTGCCAGCAGTTTTCTGGCTAGCGGGACTCTCAGTGAGCAGTTCTTC.

This chain links TRBV20-1 with TRBJ2-5; a weak D match, TRBD1 (6 bases). The CDR3 sequence is 15 residues long. Trimming took 5 bases from V and 1 from J, leaving 17 bases between them. Looked up from germline, CDR1 is DFQATT and CDR2 is SNEGSKA (reference sequence). Here the CDR3 DNA reads TGCAGTGCTTTAATACTACAGGGAGCCCAAGAGACCCAGTACTTC. Protein product: CSALILQGAQETQYF.

V gene TRBV6-2 or TRBV6-3 combines with J gene TRBJ1-5; D unresolved. With 10 bases removed from V and 0 bases from J, the gap between germline ends came to 7 bases. CDR3 length: 12 amino acids. Germline loops: CDR1 MNHEY, CDR2 SVGEGT. CDR3 coding DNA: TGTGCCACTGACACTAGCAATCAGCCCCAGCATTTT. It codes for CATDTSNQPQHF.

This chain links TRBV7-2 with TRBJ2-2; D remains unclear. V was shortened by 1 base and J by 0 bases, with 9 bases between the two germline ends. Germline V gene sequence: CDR1 SGHTA, CDR2 FQGNSA. The CDR3 runs 16 residues. Here the CDR3 DNA reads TGTGCCAGCAGCTTAGAACTACCCGCGAACACCGGGGAGCTGTTTTTT. This translates into CASSLELPANTGELFF.

This chain uses TRBV5-1 with TRBJ2-5; D is tentatively TRBD1 or TRBD2 (6 bases each). Germline CDR1 and CDR2: SGHRS and YFSETQ. Trimming removed 0 bases from V and 0 bases from J, with 12 bases in between. The length of the CDR3 is 16 residues. DNA of the CDR3: TGCGCCAGCAGCTTGGTCGTGGGGGGCTACCAAGAGACCCAGTACTTC. Translated, it gives CASSLVVGGYQETQYF.

In this sample, this clonotype turned up a few times. V gene TRBV12-3 or TRBV12-4 combines with J gene TRBJ1-2; no reliable D call. The CDR3 has 15 amino acids. The V gene lost 8 bases and the J gene lost 5 bases, with 21 bases spanning the gap. The CDR3 is CASRREYRPDYGYTF. The CDR3 DNA sequence: TGTGCCAGCCGGCGAGAATACAGACCTGATTATGGCTACACCTTC.

This clonotype was detected many times. The CDR3, as DNA: TGCGCCAGCACCGGGACTAGCGGGAGTAAGACCCAGTACTTC. Translation gives CASTGTSGSKTQYF. The chain combines TRBV5-1 with TRBJ2-5; 14 bases align to TRBD2. There are 14 residues in the CDR3. V trimming: 6 bases; J trimming: 6 bases; junction bases outside the gene matches: 4. Germline CDR1 reads SGHRS; CDR2 reads YFSETQ.

The V call is TRBV24-1, the J call TRBJ2-2; the match to TRBD1 covers 10 bases. The V gene end was trimmed by 4 bases and the J gene end by 6 bases; junction bases not matched to a gene: 7. The CDR3 covers 16 residues. The germline CDR1 and CDR2 sequences are KGHDR and SFDVKD. CDR3 DNA: TGTGCCACCAGTGACCCCGGGACAGGGGTGTCCGGGGAGCTGTTTTTT. It translates to CATSDPGTGVSGELFF.

This clonotype was counted a single time. The chain is built from TRBV15 and TRBJ2-3; 8 bases fit TRBD2. V lost 0 bases, J lost 11 bases, and 7 bases stayed unmatched. This CDR3 has 14 residues. Germline V gene lookup returns CDR1 LNHNV and CDR2 YYDKDF (reference sequence). The CDR3 sequence: CATSRDRGAGVQYF. CDR3 nucleotide sequence: TGTGCCACCAGCAGAGATCGGGGAGCGGGGGTGCAGTATTTT.

In this sample, this clonotype turned up a few times. The V and J genes are TRBV28 and TRBJ2-1; D gene ambiguous. Between the trimmed V and J ends, which lost 5 bases and 3 bases, there was a span of 11 bases. The CDR3 runs 14 residues. Per the germline V gene, CDR1 is MDHEN and CDR2 is SYDVKM. CDR3 sequence reads: CASSPLPVYNEQFF. The CDR3 DNA reads as TGTGCCAGCAGTCCCCTCCCCGTCTACAATGAGCAGTTCTTC.

In this sample, this clonotype turned up a few times. The chain recombines TRBV6-1 with TRBJ2-3, with 8 nucleotides matching TRBD2. The CDR3 has 17 amino acids. The J segment lost 0 bases and the V segment lost 6 bases, leaving 11 bases of the junction unmatched. The germline CDR1 and CDR2 sequences are MNHNS and SASEGT. The CDR3 spells CASRRLATGLSTDTQYF. DNA of the CDR3: TGTGCCAGCAGAAGACTAGCGACCGGGTTGAGCACAGATACGCAGTATTTT.

This chain connects TRBV6-1 to TRBJ2-3; 12 bases fit TRBD2. V dropped 6 bases and J dropped 4; count of bases not matched to a gene: 8. Germline values: CDR1 MNHNS, CDR2 SASEGT. The CDR3 has 16 residues. The CDR3 sequence is CASRSPSGRAPDTQYF. The DNA of the CDR3 is TGTGCCAGCAGATCCCCTAGCGGGAGGGCCCCAGATACGCAGTATTTT.

The CDR3 reads CASSGRDRGNNEQFF. CDR3 coding DNA: TGTGCCAGCAGTGGCCGGGACAGGGGAAACAATGAGCAGTTCTTC. This sequence joins TRBV2 and TRBJ2-1, with 10 bases that match TRBD1. Germline trimming cut 4 bases from V and 5 bases from J; bases unmatched to any gene: 5. CDR3 length: 15 amino acids. The V gene's germline CDR1 is SNHLY and CDR2 FYNNEI.

This clonotype was counted a few times. This chain uses TRBV12-3 or TRBV12-4 with TRBJ1-5; D gene ambiguous. V lost 6 bases and J lost 0, with 9 bases in between. The CDR3 is 14 residues long. As DNA, the CDR3 is TGTGCCAGCAGACCGGAGGTTAGCAATCAGCCCCAGCATTTT. Its protein product is CASRPEVSNQPQHF.

This clonotype was seen a few times. V usage is TRBV7-9 and J usage is TRBJ2-7; D perhaps matches TRBD2 (6 bases). The V end was cut by 4 bases, the J end by 1 base, with 8 bases between. The germline V gene encodes CDR1 SEHNR and CDR2 FQNEAQ (reference sequence). This CDR3 comprises 13 residues. This chain's CDR3 is CASSSGESYEQYV. The CDR3 nucleotides read TGTGCCAGCAGCTCGGGGGAATCCTACGAGCAGTACGTC.